This entry concerns a single T cell receptor (beta chain). The data are from a study of cytomegalovirus exposure and HLA in healthy donors. The PCR made use of 60 Vbeta and 13 Jbeta primers. TCRdb's table, derived via immunoSEQ multiplex PCR, lists solely in-frame clones and lacks some. Of some 150,000 clones listed, roughly 79% are singletons. The germline CDR1 and CDR2 sequences are MGHRA and YSYEKL. The ends lost 3 bases at V and 7 bases at J; junction bases unmatched: 9. The CDR3 length is 15 residues. The sequence was obtained from a male donor in good health and CMV-seronegative. The material sequenced was PBMCs. The V call is TRBV4-1, the J call TRBJ1-3; 7 positions agree with TRBD1. CDR3 bases: TGCGCCAGCAGCCAGCGGGACAGCTACGGGAACACCATATATTTT. Translating it yields CASSQRDSYGNTIYF.